This TCR beta chain was captured in a study of blood T cell repertoires in COVID-19. The overall study: The United States, Italy and Spain were the sources of the acute and convalescent COVID-19 samples. In each case, the material was cDNA or gDNA derived from T cells, B-cell-depleted T cells, or PBMCs.

Germline V gene sequence: CDR1 MNHEY, CDR2 SMNVEV (reference sequence). CDR3 size: 16 residues. V lost 4 bases to trimming and J lost 7 bases, with 17 bases between them. In the original analysis: Reference gene primer amplification in the assay estimated nucleated cell counts. Assay: immunoSEQ multiplex PCR; the TCRdb copy retains only in-frame clones and omits some. From that table come the V and J calls and clone size; the DNA was used to work out D and trimming. The sample lists 300,000 to 450,000 clones, around 86% occurring once. This clone was detected once. V usage is TRBV27 and J usage is TRBJ1-6, with D unresolved. The sequencing sample was made of peripheral blood. The source is a human donor in a cohort sampled during active COVID-19. DNA for the CDR3: TGTGCCAGCAGTTACTACCAGACTTCACACAATTCACCCCTCCACTTT. Protein product: CASSYYQTSHNSPLHF.